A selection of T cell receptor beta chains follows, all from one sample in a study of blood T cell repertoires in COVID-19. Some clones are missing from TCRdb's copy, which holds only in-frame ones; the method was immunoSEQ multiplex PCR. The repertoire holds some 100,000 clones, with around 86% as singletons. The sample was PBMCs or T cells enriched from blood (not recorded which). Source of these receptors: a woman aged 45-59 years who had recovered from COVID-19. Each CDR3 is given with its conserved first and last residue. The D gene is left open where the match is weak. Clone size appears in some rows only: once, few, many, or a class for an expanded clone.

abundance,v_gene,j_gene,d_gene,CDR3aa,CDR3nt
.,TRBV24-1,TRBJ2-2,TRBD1,CATRRTGNTGELFF,TGTGCCACCAGAAGGACAGGGAACACCGGGGAGCTGTTTTTT
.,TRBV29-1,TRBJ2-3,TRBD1,CSAGGTGGADTQYF,TGCAGCGCGGGAGGGACAGGGGGGGCAGATACGCAGTATTTT
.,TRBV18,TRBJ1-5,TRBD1,CASSEQGASQPQHF,TGTGCCAGCTCAGAACAGGGGGCTAGCCAGCCCCAGCATTTT
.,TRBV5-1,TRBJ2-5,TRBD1,CASSLGGQAQETQYF,TGCGCCAGCAGCTTGGGGGGACAGGCCCAAGAGACCCAGTACTTC
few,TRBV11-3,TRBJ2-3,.,CASSLGGRSTDTQYF,TGTGCCAGCAGCTTAGGGGGGCGCAGCACAGATACGCAGTATTTT
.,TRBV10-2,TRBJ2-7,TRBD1,CASSDPDRDASYEQYF,TGCGCCAGCAGTGACCCCGACAGGGACGCTTCCTACGAGCAGTACTTC
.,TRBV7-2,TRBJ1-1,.,CASSLGAYTEAFF,TGTGCCAGCAGCTTGGGGGCTTACACTGAAGCTTTCTTT
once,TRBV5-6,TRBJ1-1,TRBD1,CASSIDRGQAFF,TGTGCCAGCAGCATAGACAGGGGGCAAGCTTTCTTT
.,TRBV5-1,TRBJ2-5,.,CASSRGAQETQYF,TGCGCCAGCAGTCGTGGGGCACAAGAGACCCAGTACTTC
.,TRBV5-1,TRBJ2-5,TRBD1,CASRRDRGETQYF,TGCGCCAGCAGACGGGACAGGGGAGAGACCCAGTACTTC
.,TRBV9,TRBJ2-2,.,CASSRGLAGELFF,TGTGCCAGCAGTCGCGGACTTGCCGGGGAGCTGTTTTTT
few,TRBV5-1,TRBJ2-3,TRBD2,CASSLKRESLDTQYF,TGCGCCAGCAGCTTGAAGCGGGAGAGCTTAGATACGCAGTATTTT
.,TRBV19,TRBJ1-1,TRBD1,CASSIGTANTEAFF,TGTGCCAGTAGTATCGGGACAGCGAACACTGAAGCTTTCTTT
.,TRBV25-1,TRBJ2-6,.,CASSGRDSSGANVLTF,TGTGCCAGCAGTGGCCGAGACAGTTCTGGGGCCAACGTCCTGACTTTC
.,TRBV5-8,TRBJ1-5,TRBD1,CASSLRVGQGGNQPQHF,TGTGCCAGCAGCTTGCGGGTGGGACAGGGAGGCAATCAGCCCCAGCATTTT
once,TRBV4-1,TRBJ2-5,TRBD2,CASSQPGLAGKETQYF,TGCGCCAGCAGCCAGCCGGGACTAGCGGGGAAAGAGACCCAGTACTTC
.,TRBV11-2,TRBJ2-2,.,CASSRYNTGELFF,TGTGCCAGCAGCCGTTATAACACCGGGGAGCTGTTTTTT
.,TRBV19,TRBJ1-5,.,CASSIGSRGLEQPQHF,TGTGCCAGTAGTATAGGTTCCAGGGGCCTGGAGCAGCCCCAGCATTTT
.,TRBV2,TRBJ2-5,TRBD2,CASRASGIDVTQYF,TGTGCCAGCAGAGCTAGCGGAATTGACGTGACCCAGTACTTC
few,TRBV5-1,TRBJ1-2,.,CASSLDAYGYTF,TGCGCCAGCAGCTTGGATGCGTATGGCTACACCTTC
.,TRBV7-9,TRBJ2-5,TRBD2,CASRAGTSPQETQYF,TGTGCCAGCAGAGCCGGGACTAGCCCCCAAGAGACCCAGTACTTC
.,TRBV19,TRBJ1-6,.,CASSIDPSRGYSPLHF,TGTGCCAGTAGTATAGATCCTTCACGGGGGTACTCACCCCTCCACTTT
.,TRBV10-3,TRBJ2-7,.,CAISEQGRSDEQYF,TGTGCCATCAGTGAACAGGGACGTAGCGACGAGCAGTACTTC
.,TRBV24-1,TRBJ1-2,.,CATSDSFSGIYGYTF,TGTGCCACCAGTGATTCCTTCTCGGGGATCTATGGCTACACCTTC
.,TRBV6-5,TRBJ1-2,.,CASSYEGTSGYTF,TGTGCCAGCAGTTACGAAGGGACAAGCGGCTACACCTTC
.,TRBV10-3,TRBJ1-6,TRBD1,CAISESTGGNSPLHF,TGTGCCATCAGTGAGTCGACAGGGGGTAATTCACCCCTCCACTTT
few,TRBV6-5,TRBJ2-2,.,CASSWTQGGWTGELFF,TGTGCCAGCAGTTGGACCCAGGGTGGTTGGACCGGGGAGCTGTTTTTT
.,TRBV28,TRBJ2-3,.,CASPTPLDTQYF,TGTGCCAGTCCCACACCGCTAGATACGCAGTATTTT
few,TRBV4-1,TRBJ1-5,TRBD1,CASSQELPGGQPQHF,TGCGCCAGCAGCCAAGAGTTGCCAGGGGGTCAGCCCCAGCATTTT
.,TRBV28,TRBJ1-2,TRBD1,CASSDLIGTGLGYTF,TGTGCCAGCAGTGACCTGATCGGGACAGGCCTTGGCTACACCTTC
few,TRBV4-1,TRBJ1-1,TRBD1,CASRLAGQEAFF,TGCGCCAGCAGGCTCGCCGGACAGGAGGCTTTCTTT
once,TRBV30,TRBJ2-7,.,CAWTGTTIDRSYEQYF,TGTGCCTGGACCGGGACAACCATCGATCGCTCCTACGAGCAGTACTTC
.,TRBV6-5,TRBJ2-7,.,CASRSGGTVSYEQYF,TGTGCCAGCAGGTCTGGAGGGACAGTCTCCTACGAGCAGTACTTC
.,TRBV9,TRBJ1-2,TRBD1,CASSVGTGDYGYTF,TGTGCCAGCAGCGTAGGTACAGGGGACTATGGCTACACCTTC
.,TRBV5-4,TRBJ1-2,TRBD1,CASSLGGRGDSYGYTF,TGTGCCAGCAGCTTGGGGGGTCGCGGGGACAGCTATGGCTACACCTTC
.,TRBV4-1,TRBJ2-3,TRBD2,CASSQGGLPLTQYF,TGCGCCAGCAGCCAAGGGGGACTACCCCTAACGCAGTATTTT
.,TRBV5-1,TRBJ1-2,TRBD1,CASSLTGVNGYTF,TGCGCCAGCAGCTTGACAGGGGTAAATGGCTACACCTTC
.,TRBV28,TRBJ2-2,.,CASSLSSPGELFF,TGTGCCAGCAGTTTATCTAGCCCCGGGGAGCTGTTTTTT
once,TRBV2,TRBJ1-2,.,CASTNAARGYTF,TGTGCCAGCACTAATGCGGCGCGGGGCTACACCTTC
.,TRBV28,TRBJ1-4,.,CASSSQGVSEKLFF,TGTGCCAGCAGTTCTCAGGGCGTAAGTGAAAAACTGTTTTTT
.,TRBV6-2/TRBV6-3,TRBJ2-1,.,CASSYSIGGRDNNEQFF,TGTGCCAGCAGTTACTCGATAGGAGGGAGAGACAACAATGAGCAGTTCTTC
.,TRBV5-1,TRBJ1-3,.,CASSLDGDSGNTIYF,TGCGCCAGCAGCTTGGACGGGGACTCTGGAAACACCATATATTTT
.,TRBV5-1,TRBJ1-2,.,CASSLGSNYGYTF,TGCGCCAGCAGCTTGGGCAGTAACTATGGCTACACCTTC
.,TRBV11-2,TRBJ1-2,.,CASSLVGRRSGYTF,TGTGCCAGCAGCTTAGTTGGCCGTCGGAGCGGCTACACCTTC
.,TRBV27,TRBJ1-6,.,CASSPYENSPLHF,TGTGCCAGCAGTCCGTACGAGAATTCACCCCTCCACTTT
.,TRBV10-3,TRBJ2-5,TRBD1,CAISGGGTGQETQYF,TGTGCCATCAGTGGGGGCGGGACAGGCCAAGAGACCCAGTACTTC
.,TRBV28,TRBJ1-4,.,CASSSSGFLVWEKLFF,TGTGCCAGCAGTTCCTCGGGTTTTCTGGTTTGGGAAAAACTGTTTTTT
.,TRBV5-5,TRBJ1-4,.,CASSLASATNEKLFF,TGTGCCAGCAGCTTGGCCTCCGCAACTAATGAAAAACTGTTTTTT
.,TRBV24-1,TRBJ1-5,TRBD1,CATSVGRGQPQHF,TGTGCCACCAGTGTCGGCAGGGGGCAGCCCCAGCATTTT
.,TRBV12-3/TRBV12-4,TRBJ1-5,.,CASKREDQPQHF,TGTGCCAGCAAAAGGGAGGACCAGCCCCAGCATTTT
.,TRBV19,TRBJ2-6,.,CASSIEGFRQWSSGANVLTF,TGTGCCAGTAGTATAGAAGGTTTCAGACAGTGGAGCTCTGGGGCCAACGTCCTGACTTTC
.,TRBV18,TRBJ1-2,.,CASSPPQGYGVGYTF,TGTGCCAGCTCACCACCACAGGGTTACGGTGTCGGCTACACCTTC
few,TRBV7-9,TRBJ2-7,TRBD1,CASTSTGTGGYEQYF,TGTGCCAGCACATCAACCGGGACAGGGGGCTACGAGCAGTACTTC
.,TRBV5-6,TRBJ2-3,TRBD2,CASSLLGTSRSSTDTQYF,TGTGCCAGCAGCTTGTTAGGGACTAGCCGATCTAGCACAGATACGCAGTATTTT
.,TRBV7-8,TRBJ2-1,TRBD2,CASSRTSVHNEQFF,TGTGCCAGCAGCCGGACTAGCGTCCACAATGAGCAGTTCTTC
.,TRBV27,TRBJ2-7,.,CASSLSPRGGLEQYF,TGTGCCAGCAGTTTATCACCTCGAGGAGGACTCGAGCAGTACTTC